The sequence of this TCR beta chain was determined in a study of blood T cells in healthy people across ages. On this clonotype itself: The target antigen is unknown.

Findings of the study overall: Long-lived donors carried more naive CD4+ cells and greater diversity than aged donors. Donor CMV status, an unknown factor, possibly confounded changes in expanded clonotypes.

Total RNA, at least 6 micrograms per sample, came from PBMCs. The CDR3 has 15 residues. Trimming took 5 bases from V and 6 from J; bases not matched to a gene: 11. The second PCR ran roughly 6 to 11 cycles with a sample-barcoded 5' primer and J-beta primers. TCRdb analysed the 5' RACE reads with MiXCR anew, one entry per CDR3 protein. The repertoire holds approximately 940,000 distinct CDR3 sequences, with around 46% as singletons. The chain uses TRBV12-3 or TRBV12-4 and TRBJ2-7, with TRBD2 matching 9 bases. This TCR came from a man aged 25 to 40 in good health. The sample consisted of blood. The CDR3 nucleotides read TGTGCCAGCAGTCTGACTAGCGGATCTAAACGCGAGCAGTACTTC. This gives the protein CASSLTSGSKREQYF.